The clone carrying this T cell receptor beta chain appeared a few times. Its antigen is unknown. The CDR3 sequence is 15 residues long. Germline V CDR1 and CDR2: LNHDA, SQIVND (reference sequence). Trimming left V 5 bases short and J 4 bases short, with 17 bases between. The data originate from a study of T cell repertoires in cytomegalovirus infection. For the study at large: Well-studied HLA-B-restricted epitopes and recently identified HLA-C-restricted epitopes of CMV were both used in the study. Matching HLA type and CMV infection were both indicated by public TCR beta signatures. Overall study results and limits: The study found HLA-C-restricted CMV-specific TCR beta clonotypes dominating the ex vivo response.

TCRdb reanalysed the reads using MiXCR and keeps one entry per CDR3 protein. The sample has 200,000 or so distinct CDR3 sequences, roughly 34% seen once. The V call is TRBV19, the J call TRBJ1-1, with D unresolved. The TCR comes from a human donor in good health (CMV status not recorded). Some clones in this sample may be carry-over from other donors' samples. The input for sequencing was CD8+ T cells from cultured PBMCs, taken from culture after CMV antigen stimulation. The CDR3 spells CASSSPKVVGTEAFF. DNA of the CDR3: TGTGCCAGTAGTTCCCCGAAGGTAGTGGGCACTGAAGCTTTCTTT.